Presented here are 20 T cell receptor beta chains from one specimen sequenced in a study of blood T cell repertoires in COVID-19. Sequencing used immunoSEQ multiplex PCR; TCRdb keeps in-frame clones, though not all of them. The sample shows some 240,000 clones, 80% of them seen only once. The sequenced sample was peripheral blood. The origin of the receptors is a human donor in a cohort sampled during active COVID-19.

The chain carries TRBV5-4 and TRBJ1-1; 7 bases fit TRBD1. Germline V gene data show CDR1 as SGHNT and CDR2 as YYREEE (reference sequence). The trim removed 3 bases at V and 1 base at J, leaving 3 bases unmatched. CDR3 length equals 14 residues. CDR3 residues: CASSYGQANTEAFF. CDR3 bases: TGTGCCAGCAGCTACGGACAGGCGAACACTGAAGCTTTCTTT.

This clone was seen repeatedly, ten times or more. Sequence at one end of the junction differs from germline and may be a read error. The chain has TRBV29-1 and TRBJ1-1, with unresolved D. CDR1 and CDR2 (germline): SQVTM, ANQGSEA. CDR3 length: 13 residues. The CDR3 DNA follows: TGCAGCGTCGAAGATGGGGAGGGCACTGAAGCTTTCTTT. It is translated as CSVEDGEGTEAFF.

The chain employs TRBV27 and TRBJ2-3, with 7 nucleotides matching TRBD2. This CDR3 region has 14 residues. Trimming at V came to 6 bases and at J to 7 bases, leaving 10 bases not matched to a gene. Germline V gene lookup returns CDR1 MNHEY and CDR2 SMNVEV (reference sequence). The CDR3 region has the DNA TGTGCCAGCAGGCGGGCGGGGGAACAGTATACGCAGTATTTT. Residues: CASRRAGEQYTQYF.

The chain joins TRBV6-1 to TRBJ1-1; weak D call: TRBD1 (5 bases). CDR1 MNHNS and CDR2 SASEGT come from the germline V gene. V was shortened by 3 bases and J by 1 base, with 12 bases between the two germline ends. The CDR3 contains 15 residues. Written as DNA, the CDR3 is TGTGCCAGCAGTGATATGGGGCAGAGGAACACTGAAGCTTTCTTT. Protein product: CASSDMGQRNTEAFF.

The chain has TRBV24-1 and TRBJ1-5; D ambiguous. Germline V lookup: CDR1 KGHDR, CDR2 SFDVKD. V was clipped by 0 bases and J by 12 bases, with 8 bases between them. This CDR3 has 12 amino acids. The CDR3 nucleotides read TGTGCCACCAGTGATTTGCAGAGGCGCCAGCATTTT. This encodes CATSDLQRRQHF.

V is TRBV15 and J is TRBJ1-1; D is perhaps TRBD1 (5 bases). Trimming took off 0 bases at V and 5 bases at J, with 22 bases between the two ends. This CDR3 has 18 amino acids. Germline CDR1 reads LNHNV; CDR2 reads YYDKDF (reference sequence). The CDR3 DNA follows: TGTGCCACCAGCAGAGATTGGAGGCAGAGACTCGGGGGGACTGAAGCTTTCTTT. Translating gives CATSRDWRQRLGGTEAFF.

This chain links TRBV28 with TRBJ2-7; TRBD1 aligns across 8 bases. The CDR3 contains 14 residues. Germline V gene lookup returns CDR1 MDHEN and CDR2 SYDVKM. Trimming took 7 bases from V and 3 from J; bases not matched to a gene: 8. CDR3 DNA: TGTGCCAGCAAGGTCCCGGGACAGGTCTACGAGCAGTACTTC. Translating gives CASKVPGQVYEQYF.

This clone was seen a handful of times. This sequence joins TRBV28 and TRBJ1-2; D might be TRBD1 (6 bases). The CDR3 runs to 14 residues. V lost 7 bases, J lost 2 bases, and 14 bases lay in between. Per germline, CDR1 MDHEN and CDR2 SYDVKM. The CDR3 DNA sequence: TGTGCCAGCACTGTAGGGGGGGAAAACTATGGCTACACCTTC. Amino acid sequence: CASTVGGENYGYTF.

This clone was picked up a small number of times. The chain is built from TRBV19 and TRBJ2-2; 10 bases fit TRBD1. The CDR3 is 14 amino acids. The germline V gene encodes CDR1 LNHDA and CDR2 SQIVND (reference sequence). Germline trimming cut 4 bases from V and 6 bases from J; bases unmatched to any gene: 2. The CDR3 DNA reads as TGTGCCAGTAGTACCGGACAGGGGGCCGGGGAGCTGTTTTTT. This sequence encodes CASSTGQGAGELFF. The full variable domain, rest sourced from reference TRBV19 and TRBJ2-2, is DGGITQSPKYLFRKEGQNVTLSCEQNLNHDAMYWYRQDPGQGLRLIYYSQIVNDFQKGDIAEGYSVSREKKESFPLTVTSAQKNPTAFYLCASSTGQGAGELFFGEGSRLTVL.

The rearrangement links TRBV7-2 to TRBJ1-2, with 9 bases fitting TRBD1. This CDR3 spans 16 amino acids. Trimming cost V 8 bases and J 3 bases; bases outside gene matches: 13. Germline CDR1 reads SGHTA; CDR2 reads FQGNSA. The CDR3, as DNA: TGTGCCAGCGGGTTTACTACAGGGGGCCCTGACTATGGCTACACCTTC. Its translation: CASGFTTGGPDYGYTF.

The V call is TRBV6-2 or TRBV6-3, the J call TRBJ1-1; tentative D call: TRBD1 (5 bases). V was trimmed by 2 bases and J by 1 base, leaving 5 bases between them. Germline loops: CDR1 MNHEY, CDR2 SVGEGT. The CDR3 consists of 13 residues. The CDR3 bases are TGTGCCAGCAGTTACAGGGGGAACACTGAAGCTTTCTTT. It codes for CASSYRGNTEAFF.

The chain recombines TRBV3-1 (or the pseudogene TRBV3-2) with TRBJ1-2, with TRBD1 identical over 8 bases. CDR3 length: 16 amino acids. V trimming: 4 bases; J trimming: 7 bases; junction bases outside the gene matches: 14. Looked up from germline, CDR1 is LGHDT and CDR2 is YNNKEL (reference sequence). The CDR3 protein is CASSPPLLGQGFGYTF. The CDR3 DNA reads as TGTGCCAGCAGCCCTCCTCTATTAGGACAGGGATTTGGCTACACCTTC.

The chain couples TRBV29-1 to TRBJ2-5; D uncertain. In germline, CDR1 is SQVTM, CDR2 ANQGSEA. The length of the CDR3 is 14 residues. The V end lost 7 bases, the J end lost 1 base, and 16 bases lay between the germline ends. The CDR3 nucleotides are TGCAGCGCCACAGTAGGTCCCCGCCAAGAGACCCAGTACTTC. Protein sequence: CSATVGPRQETQYF.

The V call is TRBV5-1, the J call TRBJ2-1; no clear D gene. This CDR3 has 14 amino acids. Trimming pared 0 bases from V and 6 bases from J, leaving 10 bases between. Germline V gene lookup returns CDR1 SGHRS and CDR2 YFSETQ. This CDR3 is CASSLGGRSNEQFF. Here the CDR3 DNA reads TGCGCCAGCAGCTTGGGTGGCAGAAGCAATGAGCAGTTCTTC.

The V and J genes are TRBV3-1 (or the pseudogene TRBV3-2) and TRBJ1-2; no reliable D call. The germline V gene encodes CDR1 LGHDT and CDR2 YNNKEL (reference sequence). Trimming took off 0 bases at V and 2 bases at J, with 7 bases between the two ends. The CDR3 is 14 residues long. CDR3 residues: CASSQESGNYGYTF. The CDR3 DNA follows: TGTGCCAGCAGCCAAGAGAGCGGAAACTATGGCTACACCTTC.

The rearrangement uses TRBV11-2 and TRBJ2-7; possibly TRBD2 for D (5 bases). Germline V CDR1 and CDR2: SGHAT, FQNNGV. The CDR3 sequence is 11 residues long. V was cut by 5 bases and J by 7 bases, with 9 bases left in between. In nucleotides, the CDR3 is TGTGCCAGCAGCCTTCCGGGGGAGCAGTACTTC. Translated, it gives CASSLPGEQYF.

This rearrangement joins TRBV30 to TRBJ2-6, with TRBD1 as a possible D gene (5 bases). The CDR3 contains 15 residues. Between the trimmed V and J ends, which lost 2 bases and 0 bases, there was a span of 8 bases. CDR1 GTSNPN and CDR2 SVGIG come from the germline V gene (reference sequence). The CDR3, as DNA: TGTGCCTGGAGTACAGGATCCTCTGGGGCCAACGTCCTGACTTTC. Amino acids: CAWSTGSSGANVLTF.

The gene calls are TRBV7-3 and TRBJ2-6, with a weak D call TRBD2 (5 bases). Deletions cut 9 bases from V and 3 bases from J, with 6 bases between. This CDR3 is built from 12 residues. Per germline, CDR1 SGHTA and CDR2 FQGTGA. CDR3 protein: CASGSGANVLTF. CDR3 in DNA: TGTGCCAGTGGGAGTGGGGCCAACGTCCTGACTTTC.

The rearrangement uses TRBV27 and TRBJ1-4; D uncertain. Germline V lookup: CDR1 MNHEY, CDR2 SMNVEV (reference sequence). V was trimmed by 5 bases and J by 0 bases, leaving 13 bases between them. CDR3 length equals 16 residues. The CDR3 coding sequence is TGTGCCAGCAGTCCCACCTCCCGGGCAACTAATGAAAAACTGTTTTTT. The encoded protein is CASSPTSRATNEKLFF.

This chain uses TRBV28 with TRBJ1-6; 8 positions agree with TRBD1. CDR3 length equals 14 residues. Germline-derived CDR1 and CDR2 are MDHEN and SYDVKM. The junction had 8 bases not matched to a gene; V was cut back by 9 bases and J by 7 bases. The CDR3 DNA follows: TGTGCCAGTATTCGAACAGGGGGGAATTCACCCCTCCACTTT. Translation: CASIRTGGNSPLHF.